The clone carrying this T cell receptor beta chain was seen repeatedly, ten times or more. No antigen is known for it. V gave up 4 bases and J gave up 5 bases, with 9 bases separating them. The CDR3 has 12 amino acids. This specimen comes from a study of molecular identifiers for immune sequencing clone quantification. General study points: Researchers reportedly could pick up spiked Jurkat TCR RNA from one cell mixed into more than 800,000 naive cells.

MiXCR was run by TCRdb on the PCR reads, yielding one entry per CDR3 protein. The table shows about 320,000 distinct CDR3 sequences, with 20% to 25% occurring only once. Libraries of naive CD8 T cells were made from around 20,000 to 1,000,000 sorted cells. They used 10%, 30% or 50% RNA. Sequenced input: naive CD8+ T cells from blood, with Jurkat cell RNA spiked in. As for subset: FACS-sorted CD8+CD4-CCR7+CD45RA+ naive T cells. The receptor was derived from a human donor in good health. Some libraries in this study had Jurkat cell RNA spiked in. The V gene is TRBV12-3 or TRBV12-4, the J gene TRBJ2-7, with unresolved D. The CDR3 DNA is TGTGCCAGCAGTTCCTCGGACGACGAGCAGTACTTC. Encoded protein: CASSSSDDEQYF.